The 13 T cell receptor beta chains presented below share a single source sample, sequenced in a study of blood T cell repertoires in COVID-19. Produced via immunoSEQ multiplex PCR; TCRdb's table is partial and in-frame only. The sample has some 59,000 clones, 80% to 90% seen once. Specimen: peripheral blood. These receptors all stem from a man aged 60-69 years with acute or convalescent COVID-19.

The chain carries TRBV2 and TRBJ2-5; TRBD1 is a possible D gene (7 bases). CDR3 length: 13 residues. The ends were cut back, 6 bases at V and 5 bases at J, with 13 bases in the middle. Germline V gene sequence: CDR1 SNHLY, CDR2 FYNNEI. The CDR3 loop reads CASRKGAGETQYF. CDR3 DNA sequence: TGTGCCAGCAGAAAGGGGGCGGGGGAGACCCAGTACTTC.

V gene TRBV6-5 combines with J gene TRBJ1-1; 8 positions agree with TRBD1. The CDR3 sequence is 14 residues long. Germline lookup yields CDR1 MNHEY and CDR2 SVGAGI. The junction had 6 bases not matched to a gene; V was cut back by 2 bases and J by 7 bases. The CDR3 region has the DNA TGTGCCAGCAGTTACGGACAGGGAGGACGTGAAGCTTTCTTT. The encoded protein is CASSYGQGGREAFF.

The chain has TRBV5-1 and TRBJ2-1; no definite D call. The length of the CDR3 is 15 residues. Germline assignment: CDR1 SGHRS and CDR2 YFSETQ. V lost 4 bases and J lost 1, with 12 bases in between. The CDR3 here is CASSLRETSYNEQFF. The CDR3 DNA reads as TGCGCCAGCAGCCTTCGAGAGACTTCCTACAATGAGCAGTTCTTC.

The chain employs TRBV24-1 and TRBJ2-3; D possibly corresponds to TRBD2 (6 bases). The ends were cut back, 2 bases at V and 3 bases at J, with 11 bases in the middle. This CDR3 spans 15 amino acids. Germline V CDR1 and CDR2: KGHDR, SFDVKD. The CDR3 loop is CATSDSGRRTDTQYF. The CDR3, as DNA: TGTGCCACCAGTGATTCCGGGAGACGGACAGATACGCAGTATTTT.

The CDR3 coding sequence is TGTGCCAGCAGTGATCGCGAGCCGGGGAACACTGAAGCTTTCTTT. Translating gives CASSDREPGNTEAFF. This sequence joins TRBV5-4 and TRBJ1-1, with no clear D. CDR3 size: 15 residues. Per germline, CDR1 SGHNT and CDR2 YYREEE (reference sequence). V lost 5 bases, J lost 1 base, and 15 bases lay in between.

The genes are TRBV19 and TRBJ1-1; D is perhaps TRBD1 (6 bases). V was clipped by 4 bases and J by 4 bases, with 7 bases between them. Per germline, CDR1 LNHDA and CDR2 SQIVND (reference sequence). CDR3 size: 12 residues. In DNA form, the CDR3 reads TGTGCCAGTAGTAGCAGGGGCACTGAAGCTTTCTTT. It is translated as CASSSRGTEAFF.

The CDR3 DNA sequence: TGTGCCAGCAGCTCCCAGGACAGCCCCACAGATACGCAGTATTTT. Translating it yields CASSSQDSPTDTQYF. The genes are TRBV6-5 and TRBJ2-3; D might be TRBD1 (6 bases). The germline CDR1 and CDR2 sequences are MNHEY and SVGAGI. V was clipped by 6 bases and J by 2 bases, with 15 bases between them. CDR3 length: 15 amino acids.

The gene calls are TRBV12-3 or TRBV12-4 and TRBJ1-2, with a tentative D call TRBD1 (6 bases). The CDR3 contains 12 residues. V dropped 8 bases and J dropped 8 bases, with 15 bases sitting between them. The chain's CDR3 is CASAEQGSGYTF. The CDR3 nucleotides are TGTGCCAGCGCGGAACAGGGTAGCGGCTACACCTTC.

The gene calls are TRBV7-3 and TRBJ2-1; the match to TRBD1 covers 8 bases. With 2 bases clipped from V and 9 bases from J, the junction kept 9 bases outside the gene matches. Germline CDR1 and CDR2: SGHTA and FQGTGA. The length of the CDR3 is 15 residues. The CDR3 protein is CASSLGDRGWGEQFF. The CDR3 DNA is TGTGCCAGCAGCTTAGGAGACAGGGGATGGGGTGAGCAGTTCTTC.

The genes are TRBV5-4 and TRBJ1-2; the match to TRBD1 covers 7 bases. Germline assignment: CDR1 SGHNT and CDR2 YYREEE (reference sequence). Trimming at V came to 3 bases and at J to 7 bases, leaving 12 bases not matched to a gene. The CDR3 has 15 amino acids. The CDR3 DNA is TGTGCCAGCAGCTCCGAGACAGGGATAAATGCTGGCTACACCTTC. This codes for CASSSETGINAGYTF.

The genes are TRBV19 and TRBJ1-3; tentative D call: TRBD1 (6 bases). Germline V gene lookup returns CDR1 LNHDA and CDR2 SQIVND (reference sequence). This CDR3 is built from 12 residues. The ends were cut back, 8 bases at V and 5 bases at J, with 10 bases in the middle. CDR3 protein: CASGGLRNTIYF. CDR3 sequence (DNA): TGTGCCAGTGGGGGCCTTCGAAACACCATATATTTT.

On this clone: In the same sample, other DNA sequences code for this CDR3. The chain combines TRBV5-1 with TRBJ2-3; the match to TRBD1 covers 7 bases. After removal of 0 bases from V and 2 bases from J, the junction contained 3 bases not matched to a gene. In germline, CDR1 is SGHRS, CDR2 YFSETQ. The CDR3 totals 15 residues. CDR3 loop: CASSLGQGLTDTQYF. The CDR3 coding sequence is TGCGCCAGCAGCTTGGGACAGGGTCTCACAGATACGCAGTATTTT.

V gene TRBV30 combines with J gene TRBJ1-6, with TRBD1 matching 9 bases. The CDR3 has 15 amino acids. The germline V gene has CDR1 GTSNPN and CDR2 SVGIG (reference sequence). The V and J ends lost 5 bases and 3 bases, in that order; junction bases with no gene match: 5. The CDR3 spells CAWSPTGGYNSPLHF. CDR3 DNA sequence: TGTGCCTGGTCCCCGACAGGGGGCTATAATTCACCCCTCCACTTT.